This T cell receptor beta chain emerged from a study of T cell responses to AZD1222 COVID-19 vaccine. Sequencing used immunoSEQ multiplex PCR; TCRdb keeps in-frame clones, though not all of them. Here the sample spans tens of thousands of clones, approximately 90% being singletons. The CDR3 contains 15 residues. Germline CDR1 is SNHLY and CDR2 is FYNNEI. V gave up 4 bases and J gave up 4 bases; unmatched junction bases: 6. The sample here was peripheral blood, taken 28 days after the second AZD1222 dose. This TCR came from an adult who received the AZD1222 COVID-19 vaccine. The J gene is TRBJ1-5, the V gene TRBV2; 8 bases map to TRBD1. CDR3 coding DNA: TGTGCCAGCAGTGGGAGGACAGGGCAGAATCAGCCCCAGCATTTT. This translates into CASSGRTGQNQPQHF. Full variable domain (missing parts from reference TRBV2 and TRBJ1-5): EPEVTQTPSHQVTQMGQEVILRCVPISNHLYFYWYRQILGQKVEFLVSFYNNEISEKSEIFDDQFSVERPDGSNFTLKIRSTKLEDSAMYFCASSGRTGQNQPQHFGDGTRLSIL.